This T cell receptor beta chain was sequenced in a study of T cell responses to AZD1222 COVID-19 vaccine (dated by TCRdb to 2020 to 2023). The study in broad terms: AZD1222 recipients given second doses at about 4 weeks or at about 12 weeks were pooled, since spike-specific TCR depth and breadth were not found to differ between the two schedules. A total of 233 trial participants underwent TCR sequencing, of whom 200 to 220 received two doses of AZD1222 and roughly 25 received two doses of the MenACWY control vaccine. Trial participants were enrolled by age into 18-55, 56-69 and 70-plus year subgroups, with 148, 28 and 57 TCR-sequenced participants respectively. Broader findings and caveats from the paper: After two AZD1222 doses, spike-specific TCR breadth and depth were significantly higher than at day 0 and than in MenACWY recipients. Because no day 14 peak-response samples were available, the repertoires could be characterized only after the peak T cell response. Most participants were white British and females outnumbered males, and the authors suggested that clonal diversity may have been underestimated. Conclusions about previously exposed vaccinees are limited because only a handful of AZD1222 recipients were SARS-CoV-2 seropositive at baseline. Vaccine-associated CD4 TCRs spanned the whole spike protein, with dominant responses in regions 160-218 and 743-854. In the small 56-69-year group, the increase in depth fell short of significance, most likely because of low power. Nearly half of unique spike-specific TCRs reportedly recognized epitopes outside regions mutated in the B.1.351 and B.1.1.7 variants.

The CDR3 regions of human TCRbeta chains were analyzed by immunosequencing. In the original analysis: TCRs in the repertoires were compared against a reference library of SARS-CoV-2-specific TCRs that had been generated with the MIRA antigen-specificity platform. Breadth was defined as the fraction of unique TCRs that were SARS-CoV-2-associated. Depth was defined as the fraction of total T cells that were SARS-CoV-2-associated. Each spike-specific TCR was assigned to its reactive spike region and to a CD4 or CD8 class using the MIRA data. Log10-transformed breadth and depth values were compared by one-way ANOVA with Sidak's multiple comparisons tests. The table was pulled from immuneACCESS by TCRdb, which kept in-frame rearrangements only. Such tables lose some clones; where checked, under half of the loss comes from unresolved V genes, and the rest has no known cause. The V and J calls and clone size come from that table; D and trimming were worked out from the DNA. Recorded for this sample are about 86,000 clones; 88% of them occurred a single time. Roughly 6% of the sample comes from the top ten.

The germline V gene yields KGHDR for CDR1 and SFDVKD for CDR2. Trimming at the junction amounts to 5 bases on V and 6 bases on J, and the germline ends lie 13 bases apart. Counted from cysteine to phenylalanine, this CDR3 has 14 amino acids. The kept DNA is CDR3 alone, 42 bases in frame from the first base. The time point tag for this specimen amounts to: baseline before first vaccination. Vaccinee samples were obtained from the UK trials COV001 and COV002, which included a single-blind randomized controlled phase 2/3 trial of AZD1222 (ChAdOx1 nCoV-19) in healthy adults. For TCRbeta chain sequencing, PBMC samples from trial participants were taken at day 0 and at day 28 after the second dose. In regard to this clone: Its specific antigen is unknown. No base quality information exists; no much larger clone differs at one position.

The sequence came from an adult in good health. Source: peripheral blood, taken on day 0 of AZD1222 vaccination. The chain is made from TRBV24-1 and TRBJ2-1; the D gene is perhaps TRBD1, on 7 matching bases. The bases read TGTGCCACCAGTGGCAGGGGGGCGTCCAATGAGCAGTTCTTC. This translates into CATSGRGASNEQFF.